Below are 22 T cell receptor beta chains sequenced from a single sample in a study of glioma-infiltrating T cells. The iRepertoire nested amplicon-rescue multiplex PCR amplified TCR alpha and beta CDR3s from RNA. Using its own MiXCR run on the multiplex PCR reads, TCRdb lists one record per CDR3 protein. Of approximately 110,000 distinct CDR3 sequences in the sample, roughly 24% are singletons; the top ten hold approximately 14%. Sequencing input: glioma tissue, nonneoplastic brain tissue, or PBMCs (not recorded which). Receptor source: a human donor with low-grade glioma or glioblastoma, undergoing nonglioma brain surgery, or in good health (not recorded which).

At least ten counts were recorded for this clonotype. The V and J genes are TRBV24-1 and TRBJ1-5; 7 bases are a match to TRBD1. V trimming: 3 bases; J trimming: 2 bases; junction bases outside the gene matches: 12. CDR3 length: 18 amino acids. Germline V gene lookup returns CDR1 KGHDR and CDR2 SFDVKD. The CDR3 DNA reads TGTGCCACCAGTGATGGACCGGACAGGAGGTTTGGCAATCAGCCCCAGCATTTT. Protein: CATSDGPDRRFGNQPQHF.

This clonotype was seen ten or more times. The chain recombines TRBV27 with TRBJ2-3, with 8 bases identical to TRBD1. The V segment lost 2 bases and the J segment 2 bases; nucleotides outside the gene matches: 6. The CDR3 extends over 16 amino acids. Germline V gives CDR1 MNHEY, CDR2 SMNVEV (reference sequence). The CDR3 DNA is TGTGCCAGCAGTTTAAACCAGGGGGCGTCCACAGATACGCAGTATTTT. This sequence encodes CASSLNQGASTDTQYF.

As regards this clonotype: Mismatch with germline at one junction end may stem from a read error. The chain links TRBV4-1 to TRBJ2-7, with D possibly called TRBD1 or TRBD2 (5 bases each). This CDR3 comprises 14 residues. In germline, CDR1 is MGHRA, CDR2 YSYEKL. CDR3 nucleotide sequence: TGCGCCAGCAACCAAGGGGACCGAGGGTACGAGCAGTACTTC. Translating gives CASNQGDRGYEQYF.

Points on this clonotype: The junction departs from germline at one end; a sequencing error may be responsible. The J gene is TRBJ2-3, the V gene TRBV10-3, with TRBD2 matching over 12 bases. Germline CDR1 and CDR2: ENHRY and SYGVKD. This CDR3 has 16 residues. The CDR3 DNA is TGTTCCATCAGTGCCACTAGCGGGAGGAGCACAGATACGCAGTATTTT. Its protein product is CSISATSGRSTDTQYF.

This clonotype has ten or more counts. This sequence joins TRBV10-3 and TRBJ2-3, with D unresolved. V lost 3 bases and J lost 7, with 8 bases in between. Germline V gene lookup returns CDR1 ENHRY and CDR2 SYGVKD. The CDR3 is 12 residues long. As DNA, the CDR3 is TGTGCCATCAGTGAACAAGAATATACGCAGTATTTT. As protein: CAISEQEYTQYF.

This clonotype was picked up one time. This chain uses TRBV13 with TRBJ2-7; D is unclear. V shed 0 bases and J shed 2 bases, with 11 bases lying between them. The CDR3 is 15 residues long. In germline, CDR1 is PRHDT, CDR2 FYEKMQ (reference sequence). CDR3 nucleotide sequence: TGTGCCAGCAGCTTAGGCCTGAGACCCCCCTACGAGCAGTACTTC. It specifies CASSLGLRPPYEQYF. The full variable domain, completed using reference TRBV13 and TRBJ2-7, is AAGVIQSPRHLIKEKRETATLKCYPIPRHDTVYWYQQGPGQDPQFLISFYEKMQSDKGSIPDRFSAQQFSDYHSELNMSSLELGDSALYFCASSLGLRPPYEQYFGPGTRLTVT.

The table lists this clonotype with many counts. The chain is built from TRBV19 and TRBJ2-3; the match to TRBD2 covers 9 bases. Unmatched junction bases numbered 9, after V lost 3 bases and J lost 5 bases. This CDR3 contains 16 residues. Germline-derived CDR1 and CDR2 are LNHDA and SQIVND (reference sequence). CDR3 loop: CASSISAGGLGDTQYF. CDR3 sequence (DNA): TGTGCCAGTAGTATCTCCGCGGGAGGGCTGGGAGATACGCAGTATTTT.

This clonotype has only a few counts. This chain joins TRBV29-1 and TRBJ2-1; no definite D call. V shed 1 base and J shed 0 bases, with 4 bases lying between them. Germline values: CDR1 SQVTM, CDR2 ANQGSEA. The length of the CDR3 is 13 residues. CDR3 nucleotide sequence: TGCAGCGTTGAAGGAGGCTCCTACAATGAGCAGTTCTTC. Its translation: CSVEGGSYNEQFF.

Ten or more counts support this clonotype. The rearrangement links TRBV6-1 to TRBJ2-3; D is possibly TRBD2 (5 bases). The V gene lost 6 bases and the J gene lost 3 bases, with 16 bases spanning the gap. Germline V lookup: CDR1 MNHNS, CDR2 SASEGT. This CDR3 region has 15 residues. The chain's CDR3 is CASSTGGPGTDTQYF. CDR3 sequence (DNA): TGTGCCAGCAGCACCGGTGGACCGGGGACAGATACGCAGTATTTT.

Comment on this clonotype: Given a much more abundant clone one base away, this may be a read error. Without the conserved terminal phenylalanine or tryptophan, this CDR3 likely stems from a read error. The chain uses TRBV4-3 and TRBJ2-7; D remains unclear. The CDR3 length is 14 residues. V dropped 1 base and J dropped 0 bases, with 7 bases sitting between them. Germline V gene lookup returns CDR1 LGHNA and CDR2 YSLEER. The CDR3 reads CASSQVGSSYEQYL. CDR3 DNA sequence: TGCGCCAGCAGCCAAGTAGGCAGCTCCTACGAGCAGTACCTC.

This clonotype was found many times. This chain connects TRBV18 to TRBJ1-1, with D possibly matching TRBD1 (5 bases). Germline CDR1 is KGHSH and CDR2 is LQKENI. This CDR3 is 14 amino acids long. Deletions cut 5 bases from V and 4 bases from J, with 14 bases between. This CDR3 is CASSAIGTRTEAFF. Here the CDR3 DNA reads TGTGCCAGCTCAGCAATCGGGACCCGCACTGAAGCTTTCTTT.

This clonotype was seen only once. The chain is built from TRBV7-9 and TRBJ1-6; tentative D call: TRBD1 (5 bases). CDR3 length equals 14 residues. CDR1 and CDR2 (germline): SEHNR, FQNEAQ (reference sequence). Trimming removed 5 bases from V and 5 bases from J, with 10 bases in between. CDR3 nucleotides: TGTGCCAGCAGCGGGCAGGACAATAATTCACCCCTCCACTTT. Its protein product is CASSGQDNNSPLHF. The full variable domain, in which reference TRBV7-9 and TRBJ1-6 provide the parts outside the CDR3, is DTGVSQNPRHKITKRGQNVTFRCDPISEHNRLYWYRQTLGQGPEFLTYFQNEAQLEKSRLLSDRFSAERPKGSFSTLEIQRTEQGDSAMYLCASSGQDNNSPLHFGNGTRLTVT.

Concerning this clonotype itself: The junction shows a germline mismatch at one end, possibly a read error. The chain recombines TRBV6-2 or TRBV6-3 with TRBJ1-6, with a possible D match to TRBD1 (5 bases). The CDR3 has 15 residues. Germline CDR1 and CDR2: MNHEY and SVGEGT. Here the CDR3 DNA reads TGCGCCAGCAGTTACTCGCGGGGGGGGAGTTCACCCCTCCGCTTT. The encoded protein is CASSYSRGGSSPLRF.

This clonotype has a count of ten or more. The chain carries TRBV6-6 and TRBJ1-6; maybe TRBD1 (6 bases). The CDR3 consists of 17 residues. V was shortened by 0 bases and J by 6 bases, with 15 bases between the two germline ends. Looked up from germline, CDR1 is MNHNY and CDR2 is SVGAGI (reference sequence). CDR3 sequence: CASSYSGGSKTNSPLHF. The DNA of the CDR3 is TGTGCCAGCAGTTACTCGGGGGGCTCCAAAACTAATTCACCCCTCCACTTT.

The chain recombines TRBV7-9 with TRBJ2-3, with a tentative D call TRBD2 (5 bases). Looked up from germline, CDR1 is SEHNR and CDR2 is FQNEAQ (reference sequence). V was pared by 7 bases and J by 6 bases, with 11 bases between. CDR3 length: 12 amino acids. The chain's CDR3 is CASNEDSDTQYF. The CDR3 nucleotides are TGTGCCAGCAATGAGGACTCCGATACGCAGTATTTT. Full variable domain (remainder filled in from reference TRBV7-9 and TRBJ2-3): DTGVSQNPRHKITKRGQNVTFRCDPISEHNRLYWYRQTLGQGPEFLTYFQNEAQLEKSRLLSDRFSAERPKGSFSTLEIQRTEQGDSAMYLCASNEDSDTQYFGPGTRLTVL.

This clonotype was seen a few times. The V gene is TRBV5-1, the J gene TRBJ2-7; 7 bases agree with TRBD1. Germline V CDR1 and CDR2: SGHRS, YFSETQ. Trimming cost V 4 bases and J 4 bases; bases outside gene matches: 8. This CDR3 comprises 14 residues. The CDR3 reads CASSPTGAEYEQYF. The CDR3 DNA reads as TGCGCCAGCAGCCCCACAGGGGCGGAGTACGAGCAGTACTTC.

This clonotype was recorded at least ten times. The chain recombines TRBV20-1 with TRBJ1-6; the match to TRBD1 covers 9 bases. In germline, CDR1 is DFQATT, CDR2 SNEGSKA (reference sequence). Trimming at V came to 0 bases and at J to 7 bases, leaving 7 bases not matched to a gene. This CDR3 is built from 16 residues. For the CDR3, the DNA is TGCAGTGCTAGAGATCCCAGGACAGGGGACAATTCACCCCTCCACTTT. Translated, it gives CSARDPRTGDNSPLHF.

For this clonotype: A read error may be the cause here, since a much bigger clone is one base away. The chain joins TRBV29-1 to TRBJ2-7; D is uncertain. The CDR3 has 11 amino acids. Germline-derived CDR1 and CDR2 are SQVTM and ANQGSEA. V was cut by 0 bases and J by 4 bases, with 4 bases left in between. The CDR3 protein is CSVEDQYEQYF. CDR3 DNA sequence: TGCAGCGTTGAAGATCAATACGAGCAGTACTTC.

At least ten counts were recorded for this clonotype. This sequence joins TRBV7-2 and TRBJ2-5; 7 nucleotides agree with TRBD2. Germline V gives CDR1 SGHTA, CDR2 FQGNSA. Trimming took 1 base from V and 5 from J; bases not matched to a gene: 7. The length of the CDR3 is 15 residues. Here the CDR3 reads CASSLVRNSGETQYF. CDR3 bases: TGTGCCAGCAGCTTAGTCCGGAATAGCGGGGAGACCCAGTACTTC.

This clonotype has only a few counts. The chain combines TRBV30 with TRBJ1-3; tentative D call: TRBD1 (5 bases). The CDR3 spans 15 residues. Between the trimmed V and J ends, which lost 2 bases and 8 bases, there was a span of 19 bases. Per germline, CDR1 GTSNPN and CDR2 SVGIG (reference sequence). CDR3 protein: CAWSRTGQGFDTIYF. The CDR3 region has the DNA TGTGCCTGGAGTCGAACAGGCCAAGGCTTTGACACCATATATTTT. Full variable domain (remainder filled in from reference TRBV30 and TRBJ1-3): SQTIHQWPATLVQPVGSPLSLECTVEGTSNPNLYWYRQAAGRGLQLLFYSVGIGQISSEVPQNLSASRPQDRQFILSSKKLLLSDSGFYLCAWSRTGQGFDTIYFGEGSWLTVV.

On this clonotype: This clone may be a read error of a much larger clone one base away. This chain links TRBV2 with TRBJ1-1, with D hard to call. The V end lost 11 bases, the J end lost 6 bases, and 13 bases lay between the germline ends. The germline V gene encodes CDR1 SNHLY and CDR2 FYNNEI. This CDR3 is 11 amino acids long. CDR3 amino acids: CAASEGPEAFF. The DNA of the CDR3 is TGTGCCGCTTCGGAGGGCCCTGAAGCTTTCTTT.

This clonotype is classed as medium-sized. The gene calls are TRBV20-1 and TRBJ2-7; D is possibly TRBD1 (5 bases). The CDR3 runs to 13 residues. Germline V gene lookup returns CDR1 DFQATT and CDR2 SNEGSKA (reference sequence). The CDR3 reads CRAQGRDSYEQYF. The CDR3, as DNA: TGCAGAGCTCAAGGCAGGGACTCCTACGAGCAGTACTTC.